This is a list of T cell receptor beta chains from one sample in a study of post-analysis software for immune sequencing data. TCRdb reanalysed the PCR reads using MiXCR and keeps one entry per CDR3 protein. The profile shows around 400,000 distinct CDR3 sequences, less than 35% of them singletons. Sequencing was done on a sample of blood. These receptors all come from a girl aged 10 to 17 with multiple sclerosis. Each CDR3 is given without its conserved first and last residue.

V gene	J gene	CDR3 protein
TRBV2	TRBJ1-6	ASKPNGGRSPLH
TRBV27	TRBJ2-4	ASSSAPRRSKNIQY
TRBV5-1	TRBJ2-7	ASSLAPDGTYEQY
TRBV12-3/TRBV12-4	TRBJ2-1	ASSLIKRGGRNEQF
TRBV20-1	TRBJ2-1	SALWGGRNEQF
TRBV7-2	TRBJ1-6	ASSSSGNSYNSPLH
TRBV11-2	TRBJ2-7	ASSSANYEQY
TRBV20-1	TRBJ2-3	SADALAGQYTDTQY
TRBV6-5	TRBJ1-1	ASRKAAVNTEAF
TRBV20-1	TRBJ1-5	SASRVNQPQH
TRBV10-3	TRBJ2-3	AISGDSRGTDTQY
TRBV20-1	TRBJ2-1	SASRGVGRLSSYNEQF
TRBV5-1	TRBJ2-7	TSSLETSGGSYEQY
TRBV6-5	TRBJ2-7	ASSYWRDTYEQY
TRBV20-1	TRBJ2-3	SAGPRNTQY
TRBV4-1	TRBJ2-5	ASSQVKGETQY
TRBV7-2	TRBJ1-2	ASNTRVGGGGVGYT
TRBV6-6	TRBJ1-6	AGSLQGTNSPLH
TRBV11-2	TRBJ2-7	ASSLDGLAPAGGSYEQY
TRBV4-1	TRBJ2-3	ASSQAITDTQY
TRBV12-3/TRBV12-4	TRBJ2-1	ASSSQLGGYNEQF
TRBV7-2	TRBJ2-3	ASSRQADDTQY
TRBV20-1	TRBJ2-3	SARSDDSQY
TRBV18	TRBJ1-4	ASSQDRADEKLF
TRBV28	TRBJ2-7	ASSLYRDPPYEQY
TRBV7-8	TRBJ1-5	ASSQDPGTGFGQPQH
TRBV20-1	TRBJ1-4	SARNPSGLERF
TRBV12-3/TRBV12-4	TRBJ1-2	ASSQRIYGYT
TRBV20-1	TRBJ2-7	SARKRGKYEQY
TRBV2	TRBJ2-3	ASSESQGGTDTQY
TRBV27	TRBJ1-1	ASSQRGGFGNTEAF
TRBV11-2	TRBJ1-6	ASSLDGGGDSPLH
TRBV29-1	TRBJ2-7	SVEVGQGGPEQY
TRBV5-1	.	ASSREATLEQY
TRBV4-2	TRBJ1-1	ASSPPEGPGEAF
TRBV7-9	TRBJ2-5	ASSLGGQGQETQY
TRBV7-3	TRBJ2-3	ASSIQAGGADTQY
TRBV9	TRBJ2-7	ASSVGPKPPGY
TRBV7-2	TRBJ2-2	ASSPATGSYGELF
TRBV4-3	TRBJ1-4	ASSLMGTANEKLF
TRBV24-1	TRBJ2-1	ATSDSKYNEQF
TRBV12-3/TRBV12-4	TRBJ2-5	ASRSFGGSQETQY